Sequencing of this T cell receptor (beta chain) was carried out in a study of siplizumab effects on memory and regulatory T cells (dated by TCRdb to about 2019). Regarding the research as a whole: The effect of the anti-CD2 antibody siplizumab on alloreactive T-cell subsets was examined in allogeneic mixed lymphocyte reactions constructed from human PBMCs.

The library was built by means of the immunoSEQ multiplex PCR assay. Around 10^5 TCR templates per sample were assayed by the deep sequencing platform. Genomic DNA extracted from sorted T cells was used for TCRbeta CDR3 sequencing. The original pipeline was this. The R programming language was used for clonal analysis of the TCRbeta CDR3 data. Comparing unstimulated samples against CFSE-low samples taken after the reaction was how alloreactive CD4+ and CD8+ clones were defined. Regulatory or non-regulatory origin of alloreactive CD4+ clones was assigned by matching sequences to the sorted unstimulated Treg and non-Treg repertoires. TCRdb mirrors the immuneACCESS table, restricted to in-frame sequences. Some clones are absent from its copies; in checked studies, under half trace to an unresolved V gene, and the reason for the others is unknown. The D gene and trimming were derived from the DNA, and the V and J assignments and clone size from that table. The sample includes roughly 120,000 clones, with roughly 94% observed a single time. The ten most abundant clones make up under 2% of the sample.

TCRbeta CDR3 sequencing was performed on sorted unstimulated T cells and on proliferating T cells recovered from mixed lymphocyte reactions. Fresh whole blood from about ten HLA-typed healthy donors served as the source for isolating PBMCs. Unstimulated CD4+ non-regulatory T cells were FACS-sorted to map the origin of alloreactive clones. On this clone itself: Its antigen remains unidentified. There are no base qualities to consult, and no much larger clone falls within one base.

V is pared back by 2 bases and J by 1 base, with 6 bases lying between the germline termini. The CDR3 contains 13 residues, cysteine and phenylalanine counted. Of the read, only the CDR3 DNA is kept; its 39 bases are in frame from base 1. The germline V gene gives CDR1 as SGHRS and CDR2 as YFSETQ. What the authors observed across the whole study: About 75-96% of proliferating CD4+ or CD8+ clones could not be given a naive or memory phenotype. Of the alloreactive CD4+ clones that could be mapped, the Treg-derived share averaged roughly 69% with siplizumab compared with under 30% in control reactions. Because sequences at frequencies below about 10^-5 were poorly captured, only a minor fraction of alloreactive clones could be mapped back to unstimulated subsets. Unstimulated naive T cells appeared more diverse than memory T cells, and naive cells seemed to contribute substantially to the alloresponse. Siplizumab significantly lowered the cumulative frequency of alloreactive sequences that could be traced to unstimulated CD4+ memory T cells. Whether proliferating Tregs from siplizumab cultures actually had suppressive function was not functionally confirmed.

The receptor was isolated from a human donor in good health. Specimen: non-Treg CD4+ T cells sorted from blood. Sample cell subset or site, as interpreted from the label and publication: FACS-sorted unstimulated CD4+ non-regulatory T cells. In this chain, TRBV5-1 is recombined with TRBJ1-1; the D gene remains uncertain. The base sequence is TGCGCCAGCAGCTTTTCAGAGAACACTGAAGCTTTCTTT. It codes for CASSFSENTEAFF.